Listed here are 6 T cell receptor beta chains from one sample, sequenced in a study of T cells in Graves' hyperthyroidism and ophthalmopathy. TCR beta CDR3 sequences were amplified from RNA transcripts. Researchers ran a first-round RT-PCR on the TCR CDR3 using the HTBI primer set. TCRdb independently ran MiXCR on the multiplex PCR reads; one entry per CDR3 protein. Of about 300,000 distinct CDR3 sequences detected, roughly an eighth appear once; the ten largest clones hold 7.9%. The sequencing input was blood. These receptors all come from a woman aged 40 to 49 with Graves' hyperthyroidism.

The chain has TRBV7-8 and TRBJ2-7; no definite D call. Germline CDR1 SGHVS, CDR2 FQNEAQ. With 2 bases removed from V and 0 bases from J, the gap between germline ends came to 8 bases. The CDR3 runs to 14 residues. The CDR3 nucleotides read TGTGCCAGCAGCTTAAGACGGAGCTCCTACGAGCAGTACTTC. Protein sequence: CASSLRRSSYEQYF.

This clonotype was seen a few times. CDR3 loop: CASSYGRGLYEKLFF. CDR3 DNA: TGTGCCAGCAGTTACGGGAGGGGCTTGTATGAAAAACTGTTTTTT. The chain carries TRBV6-6 and TRBJ1-4; the D gene is possibly TRBD1 (5 bases). Between the trimmed V and J ends, which lost 2 bases and 6 bases, there was a span of 13 bases. Germline V lookup: CDR1 MNHNY, CDR2 SVGAGI (reference sequence). The CDR3 length is 15 residues.

There are many counts of this clonotype. The chain carries TRBV12-3 or TRBV12-4 and TRBJ2-7; TRBD2 aligns across 8 bases. Germline trimming cut 6 bases from V and 0 bases from J; bases unmatched to any gene: 7. The CDR3 is made up of 15 amino acids. CDR3 DNA: TGTGCCAGCAGCCCGAGCGGGGGCCTCTCCTACGAGCAGTACTTC. This translates into CASSPSGGLSYEQYF.

This clonotype was observed many times. J is TRBJ2-7 and V is TRBV28; D call uncertain. V was pared by 3 bases and J by 2 bases, with 5 bases between. Germline V gene data show CDR1 as MDHEN and CDR2 as SYDVKM. This CDR3 contains 12 residues. The CDR3 DNA is TGTGCCAGCAGTTTTCGCCCCTACGAGCAGTACTTC. Amino acids: CASSFRPYEQYF. Together with reference TRBV28 and TRBJ2-7, the CDR3 gives the full variable domain: DVKVTQSSRYLVKRTGEKVFLECVQDMDHENMFWYRQDPGLGLRLIYFSYDVKMKEKGDIPEGYSVSREKKERFSLILESASTNQTSMYLCASSFRPYEQYFGPGTRLTVT.

The V gene is TRBV5-1, the J gene TRBJ2-7; the match to TRBD2 covers 14 bases. The CDR3 totals 17 residues. Germline V gene data show CDR1 as SGHRS and CDR2 as YFSETQ. Losses at the gene ends were 7 bases for V and 3 bases for J; bases not matched to a gene: 12. Here the CDR3 reads CASGGGLAGDEYYEQYF. CDR3 in DNA: TGCGCCAGCGGCGGGGGACTAGCGGGAGACGAATACTACGAGCAGTACTTC. Full variable domain (missing parts from reference TRBV5-1 and TRBJ2-7): KAGVTQTPRYLIKTRGQQVTLSCSPISGHRSVSWYQQTPGQGLQFLFEYFSETQRNKGNFPGRFSGRQFSNSRSEMNVSTLELGDSALYLCASGGGLAGDEYYEQYFGPGTRLTVT.

This chain links TRBV7-3 with TRBJ2-1; a possible D gene is TRBD2 (6 bases). Germline values: CDR1 SGHTA, CDR2 FQGTGA. The CDR3 runs 15 residues. Trimming took 2 bases from V and 5 from J, leaving 13 bases between them. CDR3 region: CASSLEGRRDNEQFF. In nucleotides, the CDR3 is TGTGCCAGCAGCTTAGAAGGGAGGCGGGACAATGAGCAGTTCTTC.